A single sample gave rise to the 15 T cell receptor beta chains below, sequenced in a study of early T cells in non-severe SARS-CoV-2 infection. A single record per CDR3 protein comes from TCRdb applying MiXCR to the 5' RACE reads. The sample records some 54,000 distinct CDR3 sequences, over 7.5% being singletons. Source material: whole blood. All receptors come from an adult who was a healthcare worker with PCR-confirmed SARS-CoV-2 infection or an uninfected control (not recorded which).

DNA for the CDR3: TGTGCCACCAGTGATGGGACTAGCGGGAGTGAGACCCAGTACTTC. Protein sequence: CATSDGTSGSETQYF. V gene TRBV24-1 combines with J gene TRBJ2-5; 14 positions match TRBD2. V trimming: 3 bases; J trimming: 5 bases; junction bases outside the gene matches: 1. CDR3 size: 15 residues. CDR1 and CDR2 (germline): KGHDR, SFDVKD.

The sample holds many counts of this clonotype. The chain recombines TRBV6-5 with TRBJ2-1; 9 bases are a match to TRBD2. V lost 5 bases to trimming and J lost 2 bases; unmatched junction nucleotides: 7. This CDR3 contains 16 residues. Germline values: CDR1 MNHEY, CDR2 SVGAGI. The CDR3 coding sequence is TGTGCCAGCAGTCCGCGGGAGGGCCGTACCTACAATGAGCAGTTCTTC. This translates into CASSPREGRTYNEQFF.

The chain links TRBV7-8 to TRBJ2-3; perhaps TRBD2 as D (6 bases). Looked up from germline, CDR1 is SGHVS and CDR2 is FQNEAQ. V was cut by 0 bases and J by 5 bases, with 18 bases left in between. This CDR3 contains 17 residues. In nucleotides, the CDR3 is TGTGCCAGCAGCTTAGCCCGTGGGGCGGGATGGGGAGATACGCAGTATTTT. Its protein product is CASSLARGAGWGDTQYF.

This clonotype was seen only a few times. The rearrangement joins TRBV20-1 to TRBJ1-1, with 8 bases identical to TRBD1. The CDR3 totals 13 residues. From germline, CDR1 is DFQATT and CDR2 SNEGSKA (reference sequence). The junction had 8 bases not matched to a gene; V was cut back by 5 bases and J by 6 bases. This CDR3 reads CSAPRTGLAEAFF. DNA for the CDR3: TGCAGTGCTCCAAGGACAGGGCTCGCTGAAGCTTTCTTT.

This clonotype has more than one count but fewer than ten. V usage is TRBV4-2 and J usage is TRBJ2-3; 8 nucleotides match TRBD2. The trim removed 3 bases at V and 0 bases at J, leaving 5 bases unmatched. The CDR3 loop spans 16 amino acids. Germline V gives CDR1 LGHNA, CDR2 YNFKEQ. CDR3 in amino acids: CASSQELAASTDTQYF. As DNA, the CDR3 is TGTGCCAGCAGCCAGGAACTAGCGGCTAGCACAGATACGCAGTATTTT.

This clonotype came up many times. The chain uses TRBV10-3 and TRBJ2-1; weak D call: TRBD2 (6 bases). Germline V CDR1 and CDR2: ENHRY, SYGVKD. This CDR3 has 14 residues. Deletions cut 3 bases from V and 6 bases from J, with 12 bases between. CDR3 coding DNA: TGTGCCATCAGTGACGGGAGAGTGGGCAATGAGCAGTTCTTC. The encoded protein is CAISDGRVGNEQFF.

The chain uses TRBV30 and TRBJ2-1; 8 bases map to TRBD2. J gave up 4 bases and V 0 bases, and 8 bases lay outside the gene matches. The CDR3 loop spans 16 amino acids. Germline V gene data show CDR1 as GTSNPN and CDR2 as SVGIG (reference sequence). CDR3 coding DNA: TGTGCCTGGAGTGTAGGGCTAGCGGGTTCATACAATGAGCAGTTCTTC. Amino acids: CAWSVGLAGSYNEQFF.

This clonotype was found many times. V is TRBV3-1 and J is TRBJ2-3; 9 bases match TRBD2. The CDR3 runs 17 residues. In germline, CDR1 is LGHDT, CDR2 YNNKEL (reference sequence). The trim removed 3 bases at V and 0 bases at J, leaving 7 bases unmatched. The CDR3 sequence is CASSQAGGLTSTDTQYF. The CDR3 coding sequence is TGTGCCAGCAGCCAGGCGGGAGGGCTCACTAGCACAGATACGCAGTATTTT.

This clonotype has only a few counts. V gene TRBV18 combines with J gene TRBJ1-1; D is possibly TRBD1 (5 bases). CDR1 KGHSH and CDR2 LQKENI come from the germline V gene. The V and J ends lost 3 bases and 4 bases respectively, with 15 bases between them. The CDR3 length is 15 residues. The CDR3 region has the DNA TGTGCCAGCTCACCTGGGACCCTCCCAACCACTGAAGCTTTCTTT. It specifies CASSPGTLPTTEAFF. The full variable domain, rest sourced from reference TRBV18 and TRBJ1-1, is NAGVMQNPRHLVRRRGQEARLRCSPMKGHSHVYWYRQLPEEGLKFMVYLQKENIIDESGMPKERFSAEFPKEGPSILRIQQVVRGDSAAYFCASSPGTLPTTEAFFGQGTRLTVV.

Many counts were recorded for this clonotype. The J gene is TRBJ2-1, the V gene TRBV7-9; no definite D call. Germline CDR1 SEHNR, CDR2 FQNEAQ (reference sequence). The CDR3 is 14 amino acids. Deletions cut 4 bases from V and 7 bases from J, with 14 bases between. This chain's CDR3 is CASSSTVEWNEQFF. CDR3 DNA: TGTGCCAGCAGCTCGACGGTTGAGTGGAATGAGCAGTTCTTC.

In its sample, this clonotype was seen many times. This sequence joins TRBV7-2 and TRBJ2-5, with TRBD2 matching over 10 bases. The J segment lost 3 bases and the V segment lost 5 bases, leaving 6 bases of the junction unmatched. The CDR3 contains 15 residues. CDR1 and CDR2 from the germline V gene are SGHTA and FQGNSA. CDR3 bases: TGTGCCAGCAGCCCAATGGGGACTAGCGAAGAGACCCAGTACTTC. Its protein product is CASSPMGTSEETQYF.

The CDR3 sequence is CASSSRADTQYF. CDR3 sequence (DNA): TGTGCCAGCAGCTCGAGGGCAGATACGCAGTATTTT. The rearrangement joins TRBV7-6 to TRBJ2-3; a possible D gene is TRBD2 (5 bases). The CDR3 length is 12 residues. The germline V and J ends were trimmed by 4 bases and 4 bases, with 6 bases remaining between them. Germline lookup yields CDR1 SGHVS and CDR2 FNYEAQ.

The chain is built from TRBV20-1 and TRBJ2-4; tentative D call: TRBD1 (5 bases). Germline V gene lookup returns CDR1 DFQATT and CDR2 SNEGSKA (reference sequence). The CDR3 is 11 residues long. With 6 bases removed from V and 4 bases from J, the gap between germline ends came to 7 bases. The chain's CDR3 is CSARQKNIQYF. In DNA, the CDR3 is TGCAGTGCGAGACAGAAAAACATTCAGTACTTC.

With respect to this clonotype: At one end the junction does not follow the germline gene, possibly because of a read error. CDR3 region: CASSPARRSGAEIQYF. The CDR3 DNA reads as TGTGCCAGCAGCCCGGCTAGGCGGAGTGGGGCAGAGATCCAGTACTTC. This chain connects TRBV7-8 to TRBJ2-5; TRBD1 might be the D (5 bases). The CDR3 covers 16 residues. In germline, CDR1 is SGHVS, CDR2 FQNEAQ.

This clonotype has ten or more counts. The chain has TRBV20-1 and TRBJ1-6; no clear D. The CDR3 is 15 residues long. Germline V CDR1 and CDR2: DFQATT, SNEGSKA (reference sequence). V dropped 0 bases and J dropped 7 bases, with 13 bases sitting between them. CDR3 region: CSARDVGRGNSPLHF. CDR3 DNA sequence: TGCAGTGCTAGAGATGTGGGCAGAGGGAATTCACCCCTCCACTTT.